What follows are 24 T cell receptor beta chains derived from one specimen sequenced in a study of control samples from healthy donors and cancer patients. This table comes from immunoSEQ multiplex PCR, and its TCRdb copy is limited to in-frame clones, with some not included. The table has about 120,000 clones, approximately 90% seen once; the top ten hold over 2%. The material sequenced was blood. These receptors were taken from a woman in her 70s in good health.

CDR3 amino acids: CASSLSLTSGSYEQYF. The CDR3 DNA reads TGTGCCAGCAGCTTAAGTTTGACTAGCGGCTCCTACGAGCAGTACTTC. This rearrangement joins TRBV7-3 to TRBJ2-7; 9 positions agree with TRBD2. Trimming removed 1 base from V and 0 bases from J; junction bases left unmatched: 4. Germline V lookup: CDR1 SGHTA, CDR2 FQGTGA. The CDR3 is 16 residues long. The complete variable domain, with remaining parts taken from reference TRBV7-3 and TRBJ2-7, reads GAGVSQTPSNKVTEKGKYVELRCDPISGHTALYWYRQSLGQGPEFLIYFQGTGAADDSGLPNDRFFAVRPEGSVSTLKIQRTERGDSAVYLCASSLSLTSGSYEQYFGPGTRLTVT.

CDR3 sequence reads: CASSLRQGGTEAFF. CDR3 coding DNA: TGCGCCAGCAGCCTACGACAGGGCGGTACTGAAGCTTTCTTT. The rearrangement uses TRBV4-3 and TRBJ1-1; 7 nucleotides align to TRBD1. V trimming: 4 bases; J trimming: 5 bases; junction bases outside the gene matches: 7. CDR1 and CDR2 (germline): LGHNA, YSLEER. CDR3 length equals 14 residues.

This chain uses TRBV10-3 with TRBJ1-6; D may be TRBD1 (5 bases). CDR1 ENHRY and CDR2 SYGVKD come from the germline V gene. CDR3 size: 16 residues. Trimming took 0 bases from V and 10 from J, leaving 16 bases between them. For the CDR3, the DNA is TGTGCCATCAGTGAGTCGGTTGCAGGGAACAGCTCACCCCTCCACTTT. It is translated as CAISESVAGNSSPLHF.

V and J are TRBV6-1 and TRBJ2-3; D is ambiguous. Germline CDR1 MNHNS, CDR2 SASEGT. V lost 1 base and J 1 base, leaving 3 bases between the germline ends. This CDR3 region has 13 residues. This CDR3 reads CASSEGGTDTQYF. The CDR3 coding sequence is TGTGCCAGCAGTGAAGGGGGCACAGATACGCAGTATTTT.

V usage is TRBV7-3 and J usage is TRBJ1-1; D is uncertain. Germline V lookup: CDR1 SGHTA, CDR2 FQGTGA. V was shortened by 5 bases and J by 4 bases, with 11 bases between the two germline ends. This CDR3 spans 13 amino acids. In nucleotides, the CDR3 is TGTGCCAGCAGCAAGGGTTTCGGCACTGAAGCTTTCTTT. Encoded protein: CASSKGFGTEAFF.

The chain is built from TRBV19 and TRBJ1-2; D remains ambiguous. CDR3 length equals 15 residues. V shed 3 bases and J shed 5 bases, with 16 bases lying between them. Germline values: CDR1 LNHDA, CDR2 SQIVND (reference sequence). CDR3 sequence (DNA): TGTGCCAGTAGTATTGCCGTTGGGCAGCCTTATGGCTACACCTTC. Residues: CASSIAVGQPYGYTF.

V usage is TRBV6-5 and J usage is TRBJ2-3, with D possibly matching TRBD1 (5 bases). Germline V gives CDR1 MNHEY, CDR2 SVGAGI. The CDR3 loop spans 14 amino acids. Trimming pared 6 bases from V and 2 bases from J, leaving 12 bases between. CDR3 DNA sequence: TGTGCCAGCAGAGGGGCGGCCCCCACAGATACGCAGTATTTT. It specifies CASRGAAPTDTQYF.

This CDR3 reads CASSQWEQYF. The CDR3 DNA is TGTGCCAGTTCGCAGTGGGAGCAGTACTTC. The J gene is TRBJ2-7, the V gene TRBV2; unclear D gene. This CDR3 has 10 residues. The ends were cut back, 9 bases at V and 7 bases at J, with 10 bases in the middle. The germline V gene encodes CDR1 SNHLY and CDR2 FYNNEI.

This chain links TRBV27 with TRBJ2-2; D is unclear. V was pared by 1 base and J by 4 bases, with 13 bases between. The CDR3 spans 16 residues. Germline V gene sequence: CDR1 MNHEY, CDR2 SMNVEV (reference sequence). The CDR3 spells CASSLYRSWPTGELFF. As DNA, the CDR3 is TGTGCCAGCAGTTTATATCGCAGTTGGCCCACCGGGGAGCTGTTTTTT.

This clone was counted a single time. The gene calls are TRBV6-6 and TRBJ2-7; D might be TRBD2 (5 bases). This CDR3 has 15 residues. Trimming shortened V by 5 bases and J by 4 bases, and 18 bases separated the two germline ends. Germline loops: CDR1 MNHNY, CDR2 SVGAGI (reference sequence). The CDR3 sequence is CASSGTGIGSYEQYF. The CDR3 DNA follows: TGTGCCAGCAGTGGAACCGGGATAGGGTCATACGAGCAGTACTTC.

This sequence joins TRBV11-2 and TRBJ1-2; D gene unclear. The germline V gene encodes CDR1 SGHAT and CDR2 FQNNGV. V lost 0 bases and J 8 bases, leaving 7 bases between the germline ends. The CDR3 covers 12 residues. The CDR3 protein is CASSLDGLGYTF. The CDR3 DNA reads TGTGCCAGCAGCTTAGATGGCCTCGGCTACACCTTC.

The chain employs TRBV6-1 and TRBJ1-5; 9 bases align to TRBD1. Trimming removed 3 bases from V and 6 bases from J; junction bases left unmatched: 9. Germline V gene data show CDR1 as MNHNS and CDR2 as SASEGT. The length of the CDR3 is 16 residues. The CDR3 spells CASSDPRQGGGQPQHF. The CDR3 DNA follows: TGTGCCAGCAGTGACCCAAGACAGGGGGGAGGTCAGCCCCAGCATTTT.

The chain carries TRBV4-2 and TRBJ1-5; no firm D call. CDR1 and CDR2 (germline): LGHNA, YNFKEQ. The CDR3 length is 15 residues. Trimming left V 0 bases short and J 3 bases short, with 9 bases between. CDR3 region: CASSQDLQTNQPQHF. In nucleotides, the CDR3 is TGTGCCAGCAGCCAAGATTTGCAGACCAATCAGCCCCAGCATTTT.

The V gene is TRBV3-1 (or the pseudogene TRBV3-2), the J gene TRBJ2-5; tentatively, D is TRBD1 (6 bases). The germline V gene encodes CDR1 LGHDT and CDR2 YNNKEL (reference sequence). The CDR3 sequence is 15 residues long. The V end was cut by 1 base, the J end by 5 bases, with 14 bases between. DNA of the CDR3: TGTGCCAGCAGCCAAGTCATGGGGGCCCGGGAGACCCAGTACTTC. It encodes CASSQVMGARETQYF.

The V gene is TRBV4-1, the J gene TRBJ2-3; 7 bases are a match to TRBD1. CDR1 is MGHRA, CDR2 YSYEKL, per germline. The trim removed 1 base at V and 0 bases at J, leaving 4 bases unmatched. This CDR3 region has 16 residues. CDR3 residues: CASSQGVGQSTDTQYF. The CDR3 coding sequence is TGCGCCAGCAGCCAAGGCGTGGGACAGAGCACAGATACGCAGTATTTT.

The chain is built from TRBV7-2 and TRBJ1-2; TRBD1 is a possible D gene (6 bases). The CDR3 covers 15 residues. CDR1 and CDR2 from the germline V gene are SGHTA and FQGNSA. V was shortened by 5 bases and J by 5 bases, with 18 bases between the two germline ends. The CDR3 sequence is CASSQWAGAGYGYTF. CDR3 sequence (DNA): TGTGCCAGCAGCCAATGGGCAGGGGCAGGGTATGGCTACACCTTC.

The table lists this clone with a few counts. V gene TRBV10-3 combines with J gene TRBJ2-3; 7 nucleotides agree with TRBD2. The V gene end was trimmed by 3 bases and the J gene end by 5 bases; junction bases not matched to a gene: 8. The germline V gene encodes CDR1 ENHRY and CDR2 SYGVKD. The length of the CDR3 is 15 residues. CDR3 nucleotides: TGTGCCATCAGTGAAACCCTGGCGGGGGTAGATACGCAGTATTTT. Translating gives CAISETLAGVDTQYF.

This chain links TRBV5-6 with TRBJ1-4; 9 nucleotides align to TRBD1. The CDR3 is 15 residues long. Germline loops: CDR1 SGHDT, CDR2 YYEEEE. The V gene end was trimmed by 4 bases and the J gene end by 4 bases; junction bases not matched to a gene: 5. The CDR3 coding sequence is TGTGCCAGCAGCCCCCTGACAGGGGGTAATGAAAAACTGTTTTTT. It yields the protein CASSPLTGGNEKLFF.

The chain combines TRBV4-2 with TRBJ1-6, with D unresolved. V was cut by 1 base and J by 5 bases, with 12 bases left in between. The germline CDR1 and CDR2 sequences are LGHNA and YNFKEQ. There are 16 residues in the CDR3. The CDR3 loop reads CASSQGEAGHNSPLHF. CDR3 DNA: TGTGCCAGCAGCCAAGGCGAGGCAGGTCATAATTCACCCCTCCACTTT.

This chain links TRBV5-1 with TRBJ1-1, with 8 bases that match TRBD1. V shed 4 bases and J 7 bases; nucleotides not matched to a gene: 6. Germline V gives CDR1 SGHRS, CDR2 YFSETQ. CDR3 size: 13 residues. The CDR3 reads CASSIGQGGEAFF. The CDR3 nucleotides are TGCGCCAGCAGCATCGGACAGGGCGGTGAAGCTTTCTTT.

The chain recombines TRBV6-1 with TRBJ1-1, with D unresolved. Looked up from germline, CDR1 is MNHNS and CDR2 is SASEGT. V lost 0 bases and J lost 0, with 5 bases in between. CDR3 length equals 14 residues. The CDR3 DNA is TGTGCCAGCAGTGAAGCCCAGATGAACACTGAAGCTTTCTTT. Amino acid sequence: CASSEAQMNTEAFF.

The genes are TRBV6-6 and TRBJ2-7; 12 bases line up with TRBD1. The CDR3 has 15 amino acids. After removal of 6 bases from V and 7 bases from J, the junction contained 10 bases not matched to a gene. CDR1 and CDR2 from the germline V gene are MNHNY and SVGAGI (reference sequence). CDR3: CASSPPGQGAREQYF. Written as DNA, the CDR3 is TGTGCCAGCAGCCCTCCGGGACAGGGGGCGCGGGAGCAGTACTTC.

The chain couples TRBV9 to TRBJ2-4, with 7 bases aligning to TRBD1. This CDR3 region has 13 residues. With V trimmed by 1 base and J by 8 bases, 3 bases remained unmatched. Germline assignment: CDR1 SGDLS and CDR2 YYNGEE. CDR3 coding DNA: TGTGCCAGCAGCGTAAGGCAGGGGGACATTCAGTACTTC. Protein sequence: CASSVRQGDIQYF.

This clone occurred a few times. The chain joins TRBV10-3 to TRBJ1-2; weak D call: TRBD1 (6 bases). The germline V gene encodes CDR1 ENHRY and CDR2 SYGVKD. The V end lost 0 bases, the J end lost 6 bases, and 8 bases lay between the germline ends. The CDR3 consists of 13 residues. The CDR3 coding sequence is TGTGCCATCAGTGAGTCGAACAGGGATGGCTACACCTTC. As protein: CAISESNRDGYTF.